The text below deals with one TCR beta chain. Its antigen is as yet unknown. TCRdb re-called the 5' RACE reads and gives one entry per CDR3 protein, without DNA. This table lists around 260,000 distinct CDR3 sequences. The record originates from a study of T cells expressing NK-cell markers. Background on the study: Investigators obtained TCR beta repertoires from sorted CD3+CD56+NKG2C+, CD3+CD56+NKG2C- and CD3+CD56-NKG2C+ T cells.

The CDR3 spans 15 residues. Overall study findings and caveats: Expanded clones of NKG2C+ T cells had an unclear HCMV specificity.

The chain combines TRBV12-3 or TRBV12-4 with TRBJ2-3. This clonotype was obtained from a woman between 18 and 75 years old in good health. The source material was blood T cells: a sorted CD56 or NKG2C T cell subset, CD4+ or CD8+ T cells, or bulk PBMC T cells (not recorded which). The CDR3 spells CASSLALAWADTQYF.